This entry lists 31 T cell receptor beta chains sequenced from one sample in a study of early T cells in non-severe SARS-CoV-2 infection. TCRdb ran MiXCR on the 5' RACE reads and lists one entry per CDR3 protein. Of 75,000 to 80,000 distinct CDR3 sequences listed, about 16% are singletons. The material sequenced was whole blood. Source of these receptors: an adult who was a healthcare worker with PCR-confirmed SARS-CoV-2 infection or an uninfected control (not recorded which).

V and J are TRBV28 and TRBJ1-2, with D uncertain. In germline, CDR1 is MDHEN, CDR2 SYDVKM. This CDR3 region has 11 residues. Trimming left V 3 bases short and J 7 bases short, with 6 bases between. CDR3 bases: TGTGCCAGCAGTTTTGGCCGTGGCTACACCTTC. Protein: CASSFGRGYTF.

The gene calls are TRBV5-1 and TRBJ2-1, with 9 positions matching TRBD2. The CDR3 spans 15 residues. Trimming took 0 bases from V and 5 from J; bases not matched to a gene: 3. The V gene's germline CDR1 is SGHRS and CDR2 YFSETQ. CDR3 bases: TGCGCCAGCAGCTTGGAAGCGGGAGGAAACAATGAGCAGTTCTTC. Translated, it gives CASSLEAGGNNEQFF.

The genes are TRBV12-3 or TRBV12-4 and TRBJ2-7, with D possibly being TRBD1 (6 bases). This CDR3 has 14 amino acids. The V end was cut by 2 bases, the J end by 1 base, with 9 bases between. CDR3 nucleotides: TGTGCCAGCAGTTTATCCCAGGGGTCCTACGAGCAGTACTTC. Translating gives CASSLSQGSYEQYF.

The CDR3 DNA is TGCGCCAGCAGCCAAGATGCATTCCGTTTAGATACGCAGTATTTT. Translated: CASSQDAFRLDTQYF. The chain uses TRBV4-1 and TRBJ2-3; no firm D call. Germline V CDR1 and CDR2: MGHRA, YSYEKL. V lost 0 bases and J lost 5, with 12 bases in between. The CDR3 is 15 amino acids.

The chain combines TRBV4-2 with TRBJ2-1; 15 positions match TRBD2. V trimming: 0 bases; J trimming: 1 base; junction bases outside the gene matches: 7. The CDR3 totals 20 residues. The germline V gene has CDR1 LGHNA and CDR2 YNFKEQ. The CDR3 protein is CASSQDLGTSGRKSYNEQFF. Written as DNA, the CDR3 is TGTGCCAGCAGCCAAGATCTAGGGACTAGCGGGAGGAAATCCTACAATGAGCAGTTCTTC.

The CDR3, as DNA: TGTGCCACCAGTGATTCAAGACAGGGCTACACCTTC. This sequence encodes CATSDSRQGYTF. The chain has TRBV24-1 and TRBJ1-2, with D perhaps TRBD1 (5 bases). Trimming took off 2 bases at V and 8 bases at J, with 8 bases between the two ends. CDR1 and CDR2 from the germline V gene are KGHDR and SFDVKD. The CDR3 covers 12 residues.

This clonotype has just a few counts. J is TRBJ2-7 and V is TRBV12-3 or TRBV12-4; no clear D gene. This CDR3 has 13 amino acids. The germline V and J ends were trimmed by 5 bases and 6 bases, with 14 bases remaining between them. CDR3 in amino acids: CASSLGGRVEQYF. CDR3 coding DNA: TGTGCCAGCAGTCTGGGTGGAAGAGTCGAGCAGTACTTC.

This clonotype was picked up a small number of times. The chain uses TRBV11-2 and TRBJ1-2; D may be TRBD1 (5 bases). In germline, CDR1 is SGHAT, CDR2 FQNNGV. V was shortened by 1 base and J by 4 bases, with 16 bases between the two germline ends. This CDR3 comprises 16 residues. The CDR3 DNA is TGTGCCAGCAGCTTAGGAAGTCTCGGGGGAGCCTATGGCTACACCTTC. Its protein is CASSLGSLGGAYGYTF.

J is TRBJ2-3 and V is TRBV6-6; D possibly corresponds to TRBD2 (8 bases). Per germline, CDR1 MNHNY and CDR2 SVGAGI (reference sequence). The CDR3 is 18 residues long. V was trimmed by 0 bases and J by 4 bases, leaving 20 bases between them. Here the CDR3 reads CASSYSTGRASGSDTQYF. The DNA for the CDR3 is TGTGCCAGCAGTTACTCGACAGGGAGGGCTAGCGGGTCAGATACGCAGTATTTT.

This clonotype was detected ten times or more. This chain links TRBV11-3 with TRBJ1-1; unclear D gene. With 6 bases removed from V and 6 bases from J, the gap between germline ends came to 17 bases. The CDR3 is 14 amino acids. Per the germline V gene, CDR1 is SGHNT and CDR2 is YENEEA. The CDR3 bases are TGTGCCAGCAGTCCGACCCTTAATGAGGCTGAAGCTTTCTTT. Amino acids: CASSPTLNEAEAFF.

The rearrangement links TRBV7-9 to TRBJ2-7, with 9 bases that match TRBD1. CDR3 length: 19 residues. V dropped 4 bases and J dropped 2; count of bases not matched to a gene: 18. From germline, CDR1 is SEHNR and CDR2 FQNEAQ (reference sequence). CDR3 bases: TGTGCCAGCAGCTCCGCCGGGACAGGGAAATTGGGGTTAGCCTACGAGCAGTACTTC. Its translation: CASSSAGTGKLGLAYEQYF. Full variable domain (outside the CDR3, taken from reference TRBV7-9 and TRBJ2-7): DTGVSQNPRHKITKRGQNVTFRCDPISEHNRLYWYRQTLGQGPEFLTYFQNEAQLEKSRLLSDRFSAERPKGSFSTLEIQRTEQGDSAMYLCASSSAGTGKLGLAYEQYFGPGTRLTVT.

V gene TRBV7-9 combines with J gene TRBJ1-2, with 10 bases aligning to TRBD1. The CDR3 loop spans 15 amino acids. Germline trimming cut 6 bases from V and 2 bases from J; bases unmatched to any gene: 6. Germline loops: CDR1 SEHNR, CDR2 FQNEAQ (reference sequence). Written as DNA, the CDR3 is TGTGCCAGCAGTCCTGGGACAGGGGCAAACTATGGCTACACCTTC. Its protein is CASSPGTGANYGYTF.

This clonotype was recorded at least ten times. The chain is built from TRBV11-2 and TRBJ2-7; possible D gene TRBD1, 5 bases. Trimming took 0 bases from V and 5 from J, leaving 14 bases between them. Germline lookup yields CDR1 SGHAT and CDR2 FQNNGV. The CDR3 is 15 amino acids. CDR3 in DNA: TGTGCCAGCAGCTTAGAAGGTCAGGGTCTTCACGAGCAGTACTTC. Its translation: CASSLEGQGLHEQYF.

The chain is built from TRBV20-1 and TRBJ1-6; 9 positions match TRBD1. The J segment lost 10 bases and the V segment lost 6 bases, leaving 7 bases of the junction unmatched. Germline-derived CDR1 and CDR2 are DFQATT and SNEGSKA (reference sequence). This CDR3 spans 13 amino acids. CDR3 amino acids: CSAKTGGRSPLHF. The CDR3 coding sequence is TGCAGTGCCAAGACAGGGGGAAGATCACCCCTCCACTTT.

This clonotype was counted ten times or more. This chain uses TRBV28 with TRBJ2-5, with a tentative D call TRBD2 (6 bases). CDR3 size: 16 residues. Germline V gene data show CDR1 as MDHEN and CDR2 as SYDVKM. Trimming shortened V by 5 bases and J by 4 bases, and 20 bases separated the two germline ends. CDR3 loop: CASSDRDSQFGETQYF. As DNA, the CDR3 is TGTGCCAGCAGTGACCGGGACTCACAGTTTGGAGAGACCCAGTACTTC.

CDR3 residues: CASSLTGGINEKLFF. The CDR3 bases are TGTGCCAGCAGCTTAACAGGGGGAATTAATGAAAAACTGTTTTTT. The gene calls are TRBV9 and TRBJ1-4, with 8 bases aligning to TRBD1. There are 15 residues in the CDR3. V trimming: 4 bases; J trimming: 4 bases; junction bases outside the gene matches: 6. Germline V gene lookup returns CDR1 SGDLS and CDR2 YYNGEE.

This clonotype was counted between two and nine times. The chain carries TRBV6-1 and TRBJ1-1; D ambiguous. Germline lookup yields CDR1 MNHNS and CDR2 SASEGT. The CDR3 runs to 14 residues. V lost 7 bases and J lost 1, with 13 bases in between. Written as DNA, the CDR3 is TGTGCCAGCATCTCCGACGATACGAACACTGAAGCTTTCTTT. It encodes CASISDDTNTEAFF.

This clonotype appeared a few times. The gene calls are TRBV23-1 and TRBJ2-5, with D uncertain. TRBV23-1 is an open reading frame, and its role is uncertain. V was trimmed by 2 bases and J by 3 bases, leaving 4 bases between them. CDR3 length: 12 residues. CDR3 sequence: CASSQPKETQYF. Written as DNA, the CDR3 is TGCGCCAGCAGTCAACCTAAAGAGACCCAGTACTTC.

This clonotype has more than one count but fewer than ten. The genes are TRBV18 and TRBJ1-2; 9 positions agree with TRBD1. CDR1 KGHSH and CDR2 LQKENI come from the germline V gene. The ends lost 6 bases at V and 8 bases at J; junction bases unmatched: 10. The CDR3 totals 14 residues. CDR3 region: CASSPGTGLRGYTF. DNA of the CDR3: TGTGCCAGCTCCCCCGGGACAGGGTTGAGAGGCTACACCTTC.

The table lists this clonotype with many counts. The chain couples TRBV5-1 to TRBJ2-7; 10 nucleotides align to TRBD1. This CDR3 has 17 amino acids. V shed 0 bases and J 3 bases; nucleotides not matched to a gene: 9. Per the germline V gene, CDR1 is SGHRS and CDR2 is YFSETQ. The CDR3 sequence: CASSLAGQGPGGYEQYF. The DNA of the CDR3 is TGCGCCAGCAGCTTGGCGGGACAGGGGCCGGGGGGCTACGAGCAGTACTTC.

This clonotype has at least ten counts. This chain joins TRBV18 and TRBJ2-1; D not resolved. Germline V gene lookup returns CDR1 KGHSH and CDR2 LQKENI. V lost 5 bases and J lost 5, with 16 bases in between. The CDR3 contains 15 residues. The CDR3 DNA is TGTGCCAGCTCAGCCTTACCTGGACCGAACAATGAGCAGTTCTTC. Its protein product is CASSALPGPNNEQFF.

This clonotype occurred once. This chain links TRBV29-1 with TRBJ2-2, with 12 bases lining up with TRBD2. The CDR3 totals 17 residues. From germline, CDR1 is SQVTM and CDR2 ANQGSEA. The junction had 8 bases not matched to a gene; V was cut back by 1 base and J by 5 bases. This chain's CDR3 is CSVEVTLAGGRTGELFF. CDR3 DNA: TGCAGCGTTGAAGTTACCCTAGCGGGAGGGCGGACCGGGGAGCTGTTTTTT.

This chain connects TRBV19 to TRBJ2-5; 7 bases are shared with TRBD2. J lost 7 bases, V lost 6 bases, and 11 bases had no gene match. This CDR3 has 14 amino acids. Per the germline V gene, CDR1 is LNHDA and CDR2 is SQIVND (reference sequence). Here the CDR3 reads CASSSTSVGGTQYF. The CDR3 DNA follows: TGTGCCAGTAGCAGCACTAGCGTGGGAGGGACCCAGTACTTC.

This clonotype was counted only a few times. This chain uses TRBV10-3 with TRBJ1-1; D gene uncertain. With 2 bases removed from V and 0 bases from J, the gap between germline ends came to 4 bases. This CDR3 has 13 amino acids. CDR1 is ENHRY and CDR2 is SYGVKD in the germline V gene. CDR3 DNA sequence: TGTGCCATCAGTGAGGGGTTGAACACTGAAGCTTTCTTT. It is translated as CAISEGLNTEAFF.

Remarks on this clonotype: One base away lies a much larger clone, so this may be a sequencing read error. The rearrangement links TRBV29-1 to TRBJ1-1; the D gene is possibly TRBD1 (5 bases). This CDR3 is 13 amino acids long. Trimming removed 3 bases from V and 6 bases from J, with 14 bases in between. Germline V gives CDR1 SQVTM, CDR2 ANQGSEA. The CDR3 region has the DNA TGCAGCGTTGAGGGCGAGGGGACCTCTGAAGCTTTCTTT. This translates into CSVEGEGTSEAFF.

The chain carries TRBV20-1 and TRBJ1-1; the D gene is possibly TRBD1 (5 bases). The CDR3 runs to 11 residues. In germline, CDR1 is DFQATT, CDR2 SNEGSKA (reference sequence). V lost 3 bases, J lost 8 bases, and 10 bases lay in between. CDR3 DNA: TGCAGTGCTAGTGCGACAGTCGAAGCTTTCTTT. Its protein product is CSASATVEAFF.

Concerning this clonotype: Sequence at one end of the junction differs from germline and may be a read error. This chain connects TRBV7-9 to TRBJ2-7; maybe TRBD2 (7 bases). This CDR3 spans 16 amino acids. CDR1 is SEHNR, CDR2 FQNEAQ, per germline (reference sequence). CDR3 sequence reads: CAGSRWGGLTSYEQYF. DNA of the CDR3: TGTGCCGGCAGCCGTTGGGGGGGCCTAACCTCCTACGAGCAGTACTTC.

This clonotype was seen many times. The chain links TRBV18 to TRBJ1-5; no firm D call. Germline V lookup: CDR1 KGHSH, CDR2 LQKENI. This CDR3 is built from 13 residues. Trimming removed 2 bases from V and 4 bases from J, with 6 bases in between. CDR3 protein: CASSPSENQPQHF. In DNA, the CDR3 is TGTGCCAGCTCACCATCCGAGAATCAGCCCCAGCATTTT.

This clonotype has just a few counts. This rearrangement joins TRBV2 to TRBJ2-3, with 8 bases that match TRBD2. This CDR3 has 13 amino acids. J lost 6 bases, V lost 5 bases, and 4 bases had no gene match. The V gene's germline CDR1 is SNHLY and CDR2 FYNNEI. CDR3 nucleotide sequence: TGTGCCAGCAGTTGGACTAGCTGGGATACGCAGTATTTT. Its protein product is CASSWTSWDTQYF.

The chain has TRBV29-1 and TRBJ2-5; TRBD2 agrees at 8 bases. Germline CDR1 SQVTM, CDR2 ANQGSEA. The V segment lost 1 base and the J segment 5 bases; nucleotides outside the gene matches: 6. The CDR3 runs 14 residues. In DNA, the CDR3 is TGCAGCGTTGAAGGGACTAGCTTCGGTGAGACCCAGTACTTC. Translation: CSVEGTSFGETQYF.

This clonotype was counted a few times. The V call is TRBV12-5, the J call TRBJ1-4; no clear D gene. CDR1 is LGHNT, CDR2 FRNRAP, per germline. V was clipped by 1 base and J by 10 bases, with 7 bases between them. This CDR3 region has 12 residues. CDR3 in DNA: TGTGCTAGTGGTTTGGACAACGGAAAACTGTTTTTT. It yields the protein CASGLDNGKLFF.